The TCR beta chain under discussion was sequenced for a study of vaccination effects on CD4 cells after COVID-19. CDR3 size: 18 residues. Trimming removed 7 bases from V and 1 base from J; junction bases left unmatched: 9. The germline gives CDR1 SGHTS, CDR2 YDEGEE. Turning to this clone: Antigen specificity is unknown.

ViraFEST assay sequencing came after antigen-specific CD4+ T cells were expanded with viral peptide pools. Scientists isolated CD4+ T cells after an approximately 11-day culture period ended. As their vaccination, participants received two doses of either BNT162b2 or mRNA-1273. Some clones are missing from TCRdb's copy, which holds only in-frame ones; the method was immunoSEQ multiplex PCR. The sample lists about 59,000 clones, about 78% occurring once. Sample: CD4+ T cells from PBMCs cultured with HCoV-OC43 spike peptides, taken after COVID-19 vaccination. Regarding subset: HCoV-OC43 spike overlapping peptide pool stimulation. The clonotype was recovered from a human donor who received a COVID-19 vaccine. This chain uses TRBV5-8 with TRBJ2-3; 16 nucleotides match TRBD2. The CDR3 coding sequence is TGTGCCAGCCCACGGGGACTAGCGGGGGGGCAGGGCACAGATACGCAGTATTTT. Residues: CASPRGLAGGQGTDTQYF.